The 30 T cell receptor beta chains below come from one sample, sequenced in a study of cytomegalovirus exposure and HLA in healthy donors. Repertoires were generated with immunoSEQ multiplex PCR, while TCRdb's copy carries only in-frame clones and drops some. The table records around 230,000 clones, roughly 86% of them present only once. Sequencing was carried out using PBMCs. The source is a woman aged 25 to 39 in good health and CMV-seropositive.

This chain uses TRBV7-2 with TRBJ2-7; TRBD1 is a possible D gene (6 bases). Germline lookup yields CDR1 SGHTA and CDR2 FQGNSA. Trimming shortened V by 0 bases and J by 2 bases, and 8 bases separated the two germline ends. This CDR3 has 14 amino acids. The CDR3: CASSLAGQTYEQYF. The CDR3 DNA is TGTGCCAGCAGCTTAGCCGGACAGACCTACGAGCAGTACTTC.

The chain recombines TRBV28 with TRBJ2-3, with D possibly TRBD2 on 6 matching bases. The CDR3 consists of 15 residues. The germline CDR1 and CDR2 sequences are MDHEN and SYDVKM. Trimming took off 10 bases at V and 0 bases at J, with 17 bases between the two ends. CDR3 sequence: CAIHTSRTSTDTQYF. CDR3 coding DNA: TGTGCCATCCATACTAGCAGAACTAGCACAGATACGCAGTATTTT.

This clone was counted a few times. The chain combines TRBV5-1 with TRBJ2-1, with 7 bases aligning to TRBD1. The CDR3 spans 16 residues. Germline V gene sequence: CDR1 SGHRS, CDR2 YFSETQ. With V trimmed by 0 bases and J by 6 bases, 9 bases remained unmatched. This CDR3 is CASSLAGTAATNEQFF. Here the CDR3 DNA reads TGCGCCAGCAGCTTGGCCGGGACAGCCGCGACCAATGAGCAGTTCTTC.

The chain recombines TRBV27 with TRBJ2-1, with TRBD2 identical over 13 bases. This CDR3 has 20 residues. With V trimmed by 2 bases and J by 8 bases, 18 bases remained unmatched. Germline V gene sequence: CDR1 MNHEY, CDR2 SMNVEV (reference sequence). CDR3 DNA: TGTGCCAGCAGTTTAAAGTCGGTCCGGACTAGCGGGAGCCGTTACCATGAGCAGTTCTTC. Residues: CASSLKSVRTSGSRYHEQFF.

V and J are TRBV4-1 and TRBJ2-7; 10 nucleotides agree with TRBD2. CDR1 and CDR2 from the germline V gene are MGHRA and YSYEKL. The CDR3 is made up of 16 amino acids. The trim removed 0 bases at V and 2 bases at J, leaving 4 bases unmatched. The CDR3 DNA reads as TGCGCCAGCAGCCAAGATAGCCTAGCGGGAGCCTACGAGCAGTACTTC. This translates into CASSQDSLAGAYEQYF.

CDR3 DNA sequence: TGTGCCAGCAGCGTAGGGGCCGGACAGCCCGTCCCAGATACGCAGTATTTT. It yields the protein CASSVGAGQPVPDTQYF. The chain joins TRBV9 to TRBJ2-3; D is perhaps TRBD1 (6 bases). Germline V gene sequence: CDR1 SGDLS, CDR2 YYNGEE. The CDR3 extends over 17 amino acids. V was cut by 0 bases and J by 4 bases, with 18 bases left in between.

The V and J genes are TRBV27 and TRBJ2-5; a possible D gene is TRBD1 (6 bases). With the DNA end fitting TRBJ2-7 better, the J assignment may be wrong. The germline CDR1 and CDR2 sequences are MNHEY and SMNVEV (reference sequence). This CDR3 region has 14 residues. CDR3 region: CASSLGASTYEQYF. The CDR3 nucleotides read TGTGCCAGCAGCCTGGGGGCTAGTACCTACGAGCAGTACTTC.

This clone was picked up a small number of times. The chain couples TRBV7-9 to TRBJ2-7; D might be TRBD2 (5 bases). Germline values: CDR1 SEHNR, CDR2 FQNEAQ (reference sequence). The CDR3 has 15 amino acids. The germline V and J ends were trimmed by 5 bases and 2 bases, with 16 bases remaining between them. This chain's CDR3 is CASSNPRTGTYEQYF. Here the CDR3 DNA reads TGTGCCAGCAGCAACCCGAGGACGGGAACCTACGAGCAGTACTTC.

The V and J genes are TRBV5-1 and TRBJ1-2; tentatively, D is TRBD1 (6 bases). Trimming took off 4 bases at V and 0 bases at J, with 13 bases between the two ends. This CDR3 comprises 15 residues. The germline CDR1 and CDR2 sequences are SGHRS and YFSETQ. CDR3 in amino acids: CASSVTTGANYGYTF. In nucleotides, the CDR3 is TGCGCCAGCAGCGTCACGACAGGTGCTAACTATGGCTACACCTTC.

The rearrangement links TRBV5-6 to TRBJ2-1, with TRBD2 matching over 10 bases. CDR3 length: 16 residues. V lost 4 bases and J lost 4; bases outside the gene matches: 8. Germline values: CDR1 SGHDT, CDR2 YYEEEE. The CDR3 DNA sequence: TGTGCCAGCAGCCCGTACACTAGCGGGGATTACAATGAGCAGTTCTTC. This codes for CASSPYTSGDYNEQFF.

The chain has TRBV6-5 and TRBJ2-7; TRBD2 agrees at 8 bases. After removal of 2 bases from V and 3 bases from J, the junction contained 3 bases not matched to a gene. Germline values: CDR1 MNHEY, CDR2 SVGAGI. The CDR3 is 14 amino acids. The CDR3 sequence is CASSYVGRDYEQYF. CDR3 bases: TGTGCCAGCAGTTACGTCGGGAGGGACTACGAGCAGTACTTC.

This chain connects TRBV7-6 to TRBJ2-3; TRBD2 aligns across 8 bases. Germline CDR1 is SGHVS and CDR2 is FNYEAQ. J lost 0 bases, V lost 8 bases, and 10 bases had no gene match. The CDR3 is 16 residues long. The CDR3 protein is CASSPGGGPSTDTQYF. CDR3 coding DNA: TGTGCCAGCTCCCCCGGGGGGGGTCCTAGCACAGATACGCAGTATTTT.

The rearrangement uses TRBV5-1 and TRBJ1-5, with a weak D call TRBD1 (6 bases). CDR1 and CDR2 (germline): SGHRS, YFSETQ. This CDR3 is 16 amino acids long. The ends were cut back, 4 bases at V and 0 bases at J, with 14 bases in the middle. The CDR3 bases are TGCGCCAGCAGCCCTACGGGGGGCAGTAGCAATCAGCCCCAGCATTTT. It codes for CASSPTGGSSNQPQHF.

The CDR3, as DNA: TGTGCCAGCAGTGAAACAGGGAACTACAATGAGCAGTTCTTC. The encoded protein is CASSETGNYNEQFF. The chain couples TRBV6-1 to TRBJ2-1; tentatively, D is TRBD1 (6 bases). This CDR3 spans 14 amino acids. The V end was cut by 2 bases, the J end by 3 bases, with 8 bases between. Germline V gives CDR1 MNHNS, CDR2 SASEGT.

The chain links TRBV9 to TRBJ2-4, with TRBD2 matching over 10 bases. Germline assignment: CDR1 SGDLS and CDR2 YYNGEE. CDR3 length equals 15 residues. The junction had 2 bases not matched to a gene; V was cut back by 1 base and J by 4 bases. In nucleotides, the CDR3 is TGTGCCAGCAGCGTAACGACTAGCGGGAAAAACATTCAGTACTTC. Translated: CASSVTTSGKNIQYF.

The chain uses TRBV28 and TRBJ2-2; TRBD1 aligns across 7 bases. Germline-derived CDR1 and CDR2 are MDHEN and SYDVKM. Trimming cost V 1 base and J 7 bases; bases outside gene matches: 12. This CDR3 spans 17 amino acids. In nucleotides, the CDR3 is TGTGCCAGCAGTTTATACAGCGAGGGGGCACATGTCGGGGAGCTGTTTTTT. Protein: CASSLYSEGAHVGELFF.

This chain joins TRBV27 and TRBJ2-7; 11 bases fit TRBD2. Germline V gives CDR1 MNHEY, CDR2 SMNVEV (reference sequence). The CDR3 length is 15 residues. The V and J ends lost 5 bases and 4 bases, in that order; junction bases with no gene match: 7. The CDR3 region has the DNA TGTGCCAGCAGTCCCCTAGCGGGAGGAGGTTACGAGCAGTACTTC. This sequence encodes CASSPLAGGGYEQYF.

The chain carries TRBV12-5 and TRBJ1-5; D is perhaps TRBD1 (6 bases). CDR1 is LGHNT, CDR2 FRNRAP, per germline. The V end lost 4 bases, the J end lost 4 bases, and 11 bases lay between the germline ends. The CDR3 is 14 residues long. The CDR3 nucleotides read TGTGCTAGTGGTTGCAGGGGATCGAATCAGCCCCAGCATTTT. It encodes CASGCRGSNQPQHF.

V gene TRBV5-1 combines with J gene TRBJ1-1; 8 nucleotides line up with TRBD1. The CDR3 runs to 15 residues. Trimming took 2 bases from V and 1 from J; bases not matched to a gene: 4. Germline values: CDR1 SGHRS, CDR2 YFSETQ. The CDR3 DNA sequence: TGCGCCAGCAGCTTACGGACAGGGAAGAACACTGAAGCTTTCTTT. It yields the protein CASSLRTGKNTEAFF.

The chain employs TRBV19 and TRBJ1-1, with D possibly TRBD1 on 6 matching bases. This CDR3 spans 13 amino acids. The germline V gene encodes CDR1 LNHDA and CDR2 SQIVND (reference sequence). V was trimmed by 3 bases and J by 10 bases, leaving 15 bases between them. Here the CDR3 reads CASSMTQRGLAFF. The CDR3 DNA reads as TGTGCCAGTAGTATGACGCAGAGGGGGTTAGCTTTCTTT.

V is TRBV7-6 and J is TRBJ2-1; 8 nucleotides line up with TRBD2. This CDR3 comprises 17 residues. CDR1 and CDR2 (germline): SGHVS, FNYEAQ. V shed 1 base and J 7 bases; nucleotides not matched to a gene: 12. The DNA of the CDR3 is TGTGCCAGCAGCTTAGGAGGCGGGAGGATTGATAGGAATGAGCAGTTCTTC. This encodes CASSLGGGRIDRNEQFF.

The CDR3 nucleotides read TGTGCCAGCAGCCTGGGCGTTGTGAACACTGAAGCTTTCTTT. It is translated as CASSLGVVNTEAFF. The chain couples TRBV5-6 to TRBJ1-1; D gene uncertain. The germline gives CDR1 SGHDT, CDR2 YYEEEE. Trimming removed 4 bases at V and 0 bases at J, with 10 bases between. There are 14 residues in the CDR3.

This clone was observed a few times. The chain employs TRBV6-1 and TRBJ1-5, with 7 bases fitting TRBD1. Per germline, CDR1 MNHNS and CDR2 SASEGT. The trim removed 6 bases at V and 7 bases at J, leaving 9 bases unmatched. The CDR3 spans 14 residues. Here the CDR3 reads CASSADRERQPQHF. The CDR3 coding sequence is TGTGCCAGCAGCGCCGACAGGGAGAGGCAGCCCCAGCATTTT.

This chain uses TRBV5-5 with TRBJ2-2, with D maybe TRBD2 (6 bases). Germline V lookup: CDR1 SGHKS, CDR2 YYEKEE (reference sequence). The germline V and J ends were trimmed by 4 bases and 1 base, with 11 bases remaining between them. The CDR3 totals 15 residues. CDR3 sequence: CASSLTGVNTGELFF. CDR3 DNA sequence: TGTGCCAGCAGCCTGACGGGAGTGAACACCGGGGAGCTGTTTTTT.

The rearrangement uses TRBV18 and TRBJ2-3; the match to TRBD2 covers 12 bases. This CDR3 is built from 20 residues. With V trimmed by 2 bases and J by 0 bases, 12 bases remained unmatched. Germline CDR1 reads KGHSH; CDR2 reads LQKENI. The CDR3 sequence: CASSPVLAGGPVSSTDTQYF. In DNA, the CDR3 is TGTGCCAGCTCACCAGTCCTAGCGGGAGGGCCTGTGTCTAGCACAGATACGCAGTATTTT.

V is TRBV7-9 and J is TRBJ2-7; TRBD1 matches 9 bases. With 3 bases clipped from V and 3 bases from J, the junction kept 6 bases outside the gene matches. CDR3 length: 15 amino acids. Per germline, CDR1 SEHNR and CDR2 FQNEAQ (reference sequence). The CDR3: CASSLIQGAVYEQYF. The CDR3 DNA follows: TGTGCCAGCAGCTTGATACAGGGGGCTGTCTACGAGCAGTACTTC.

The genes are TRBV7-9 and TRBJ1-2; 8 bases agree with TRBD1. CDR3 length: 15 residues. J was trimmed by 5 bases and V by 1 base; bases with no gene match: 6. Germline values: CDR1 SEHNR, CDR2 FQNEAQ (reference sequence). The CDR3 spells CASSLGQGQRYGYTF. The CDR3 DNA follows: TGTGCCAGCAGCTTAGGACAGGGGCAGAGGTATGGCTACACCTTC.

The genes are TRBV5-4 and TRBJ2-7, with 9 bases that match TRBD1. Per the germline V gene, CDR1 is SGHNT and CDR2 is YYREEE (reference sequence). V lost 4 bases to trimming and J lost 6 bases; unmatched junction nucleotides: 11. The CDR3 contains 15 residues. The CDR3 protein is CASSQGGGQGLEQYF. In DNA, the CDR3 is TGTGCCAGCAGCCAGGGAGGGGGACAGGGCCTCGAGCAGTACTTC. The entire variable domain, with the rest obtained from reference TRBV5-4 and TRBJ2-7, is as follows: ETGVTQSPTHLIKTRGQQVTLRCSSQSGHNTVSWYQQALGQGPQFIFQYYREEENGRGNFPPRFSGLQFPNYSSELNVNALELDDSALYLCASSQGGGQGLEQYFGPGTRLTVT.

Concerning this clone: The same CDR3 is also encoded by other DNA sequences in this sample. The chain links TRBV29-1 to TRBJ2-1; 10 bases map to TRBD2. The V and J ends lost 5 bases and 3 bases, in that order; junction bases with no gene match: 1. The germline gives CDR1 SQVTM, CDR2 ANQGSEA. CDR3 length: 13 residues. The chain's CDR3 is CSVRTSGYNEQFF. The CDR3 DNA is TGCAGCGTTAGGACTAGCGGCTACAATGAGCAGTTCTTC.

This clone appeared once. The chain recombines TRBV7-8 with TRBJ1-3; 8 nucleotides align to TRBD1. This CDR3 comprises 16 residues. V lost 1 base and J lost 4; bases outside the gene matches: 6. Germline V lookup: CDR1 SGHVS, CDR2 FQNEAQ. The CDR3, as DNA: TGTGCCAGCAGCTTAGAAAGGGGGACAGGAGGAAACACCATATATTTT. Translating gives CASSLERGTGGNTIYF. The full variable domain, its missing parts supplied by reference TRBV7-8 and TRBJ1-3, is GAGVSQSPRYKVAKRGQDVALRCDPISGHVSLFWYQQALGQGPEFLTYFQNEAQLDKSGLPSDRFFAERPEGSVSTLKIQRTQQEDSAVYLCASSLERGTGGNTIYFGEGSWLTVV.